This T cell receptor beta chain was sequenced in a study of blood T cell repertoires in COVID-19. Study-level background: Acute and convalescent COVID-19 samples came from the United States, Italy and Spain. Sample material is recorded as cDNA or gDNA derived from T cells, B-cell-depleted T cells, or PBMCs.

Methods used by the authors: Amplified reference gene primers provided the basis for estimating nucleated cell counts. Assay: immunoSEQ multiplex PCR; the TCRdb copy retains only in-frame clones and omits some. V and J calls and clone size are copied from that table; D and trimming were computed from the DNA. The sample lists about 180,000 clones, over 65% occurring once. This CDR3 region has 15 residues. Germline assignment: CDR1 SGHTA and CDR2 FQGTGA. Trimming stripped 1 base from V and 0 bases from J, with 6 bases between. Seattle patients were enrolled during active infection and followed longitudinally.

What was sequenced was peripheral blood. The V call is TRBV7-3, the J call TRBJ2-2; tentatively, D is TRBD2 (5 bases). The receptor was derived from a person aged 65 to 79 with COVID-19, enrolled during active disease. This CDR3 reads CASSLSGPNTGELFF. The CDR3 nucleotides read TGTGCCAGCAGCTTAAGCGGGCCGAACACCGGGGAGCTGTTTTTT. The variable domain in full, with the rest retrieved from reference TRBV7-3 and TRBJ2-2, is GAGVSQTPSNKVTEKGKYVELRCDPISGHTALYWYRQSLGQGPEFLIYFQGTGAADDSGLPNDRFFAVRPEGSVSTLKIQRTERGDSAVYLCASSLSGPNTGELFFGEGSRLTVL.